This TCR beta chain is from a study of regulatory T cells in long-lasting Graves disease. Regarding time point: newly diagnosed GD, antithyroid drugs for less than 3 months. Extracted RNA from PBMCs served as the source of the TCR library. Germline V gene sequence: CDR1 SNHLY, CDR2 FYNNEI. The CDR3 runs to 15 residues. V lost 3 bases to trimming and J lost 1 base; unmatched junction nucleotides: 2. In building TCR beta libraries, iRepertoire HTBI primers were used together with Arm-PCR of CDR3 regions. TCRdb independently ran MiXCR on the multiplex PCR reads; one entry per CDR3 protein. Counted here are hundreds of thousands of distinct CDR3 sequences, 15% to 20% occurring once; the ten biggest clones make up roughly 25%. The data were also submitted as part of a second study, on T cells in Graves' hyperthyroidism and ophthalmopathy. That report adds: HTBI primers were used for first-round RT-PCR of the TCR CDR3.

The starting material was peripheral blood mononuclear cells (PBMCs), obtained at new diagnosis, from a patient treated with antithyroid drugs. The clonotype was recovered from a woman aged 35-60 years with Graves disease. The chain carries TRBV2 and TRBJ2-3; 9 nucleotides align to TRBD2. CDR3 loop: CASSELAGRTDTQYF. The CDR3 DNA follows: TGTGCCAGCAGTGAGCTAGCGGGGCGCACAGATACGCAGTATTTT. The complete variable domain, with remaining parts taken from reference TRBV2 and TRBJ2-3, reads EPEVTQTPSHQVTQMGQEVILRCVPISNHLYFYWYRQILGQKVEFLVSFYNNEISEKSEIFDDQFSVERPDGSNFTLKIRSTKLEDSAMYFCASSELAGRTDTQYFGPGTRLTVL.